The 31 T cell receptor beta chains below come from one sample, sequenced in a study of blood T cell repertoires in COVID-19. Only in-frame clones appear in the TCRdb table, and some are missing; sequencing was by immunoSEQ multiplex PCR. The sample consists of approximately 390,000 clones, around 87% of them appearing once. The sequencing input was peripheral blood. The source of these receptors is a woman aged 55-70 years with COVID-19, enrolled during active disease.

The V call is TRBV4-2, the J call TRBJ1-1; TRBD1 is a possible D gene (5 bases). CDR3 length: 16 amino acids. The V end lost 0 bases, the J end lost 0 bases, and 11 bases lay between the germline ends. The germline V gene has CDR1 LGHNA and CDR2 YNFKEQ. This CDR3 is CASSQEGGRLNTEAFF. CDR3 in DNA: TGTGCCAGCAGCCAAGAGGGGGGACGGTTGAACACTGAAGCTTTCTTT.

About this clone itself: Other nucleotide sequences in the sample specify the same CDR3. The chain carries TRBV5-1 and TRBJ2-5; D might be TRBD1 (6 bases). Trimming stripped 2 bases from V and 2 bases from J, with 10 bases between. Germline CDR1 reads SGHRS; CDR2 reads YFSETQ. This CDR3 contains 14 residues. CDR3 amino acids: CASSLTGSQETQYF. For the CDR3, the DNA is TGCGCCAGCAGCTTAACAGGGTCTCAAGAGACCCAGTACTTC.

The chain joins TRBV19 to TRBJ1-5, with 9 nucleotides matching TRBD1. CDR3 length: 17 amino acids. J gave up 2 bases and V 8 bases, and 13 bases lay outside the gene matches. Per germline, CDR1 LNHDA and CDR2 SQIVND (reference sequence). CDR3 region: CASRAPARQGGNQPQHF. CDR3 DNA sequence: TGTGCCAGTCGCGCCCCGGCGAGACAGGGGGGCAATCAGCCCCAGCATTTT.

The sample holds one count of this clone. The V and J genes are TRBV3-1 (or the pseudogene TRBV3-2) and TRBJ1-5, with D uncertain. This CDR3 contains 14 residues. Germline V gene sequence: CDR1 LGHDT, CDR2 YNNKEL (reference sequence). The V end was cut by 3 bases, the J end by 0 bases, with 6 bases between. CDR3: CASSHAVSNQPQHF. As DNA, the CDR3 is TGTGCCAGCAGCCATGCAGTTAGCAATCAGCCCCAGCATTTT.

This chain links TRBV10-1 with TRBJ2-7, with TRBD2 matching 7 bases. CDR1 and CDR2 (germline): WNHNN, SYGVQD (reference sequence). This CDR3 region has 15 residues. J lost 2 bases, V lost 4 bases, and 8 bases had no gene match. The CDR3 here is CASSGDSGRTYEQYF. The CDR3 region has the DNA TGCGCCAGCAGTGGAGATAGCGGGCGGACCTACGAGCAGTACTTC.

The chain joins TRBV5-1 to TRBJ1-6; 10 positions match TRBD1. The ends lost 3 bases at V and 7 bases at J; junction bases unmatched: 4. CDR3 length: 15 amino acids. The germline V gene encodes CDR1 SGHRS and CDR2 YFSETQ. CDR3 protein: CASSSGQGENSPLHF. The CDR3 DNA follows: TGCGCCAGCAGCTCCGGACAGGGGGAGAATTCACCCCTCCACTTT.

J is TRBJ1-4 and V is TRBV30; 10 bases match TRBD1. The CDR3 has 12 amino acids. Unmatched junction bases numbered 1, after V lost 7 bases and J lost 5 bases. CDR1 is GTSNPN and CDR2 is SVGIG in the germline V gene (reference sequence). CDR3 nucleotide sequence: TGTGCCTCGGGACAGGGGAATGAAAAACTGTTTTTT. Translation: CASGQGNEKLFF.

The chain recombines TRBV6-6 with TRBJ2-7, with 10 bases lining up with TRBD1. Germline V lookup: CDR1 MNHNY, CDR2 SVGAGI (reference sequence). There are 16 residues in the CDR3. V dropped 2 bases and J dropped 2; count of bases not matched to a gene: 6. The DNA for the CDR3 is TGTGCCAGCAGTTACCCTCGGACAGGGGGGGCCTACGAGCAGTACTTC. It codes for CASSYPRTGGAYEQYF.

The rearrangement links TRBV6-1 to TRBJ2-3; D might be TRBD1 (5 bases). V was clipped by 2 bases and J by 2 bases, with 8 bases between them. The V gene's germline CDR1 is MNHNS and CDR2 SASEGT. The CDR3 extends over 14 amino acids. The CDR3 nucleotides are TGTGCCAGCAGTGAACAGGGCTACACAGATACGCAGTATTTT. Translation: CASSEQGYTDTQYF.

V is TRBV11-2 and J is TRBJ1-4, with 9 bases identical to TRBD1. Germline V CDR1 and CDR2: SGHAT, FQNNGV. The CDR3 has 14 amino acids. J lost 7 bases, V lost 1 base, and 1 base had no gene match. CDR3 protein: CASSLGQGVEKLFF. Written as DNA, the CDR3 is TGTGCCAGCAGCTTAGGACAGGGGGTTGAAAAACTGTTTTTT. Combining the CDR3 with reference TRBV11-2 and TRBJ1-4 gives the whole variable domain EAGVAQSPRYKIIEKRQSVAFWCNPISGHATLYWYQQILGQGPKLLIQFQNNGVVDDSQLPKDRFSAERLKGVDSTLKIQPAKLEDSAVYLCASSLGQGVEKLFFGSGTQLSVL.

This chain links TRBV11-1 with TRBJ2-6; D gene ambiguous. This CDR3 is built from 13 residues. CDR1 and CDR2 (germline): SGHAT, FQDESV (reference sequence). The germline V and J ends were trimmed by 4 bases and 5 bases, with 6 bases remaining between them. This chain's CDR3 is CASSSDRANVLTF. The CDR3 nucleotides read TGTGCCAGCAGCTCAGACAGGGCCAACGTCCTGACTTTC.

The chain couples TRBV18 to TRBJ1-1, with a possible D match to TRBD1 (5 bases). The CDR3 is 14 amino acids. V was shortened by 3 bases and J by 4 bases, with 12 bases between the two germline ends. Germline V gene sequence: CDR1 KGHSH, CDR2 LQKENI. The CDR3 protein is CASSPRGEGTEAFF. CDR3 nucleotides: TGTGCCAGCTCACCCCGGGGGGAGGGCACTGAAGCTTTCTTT.

The V and J genes are TRBV6-5 and TRBJ1-2; the match to TRBD1 covers 8 bases. The germline CDR1 and CDR2 sequences are MNHEY and SVGAGI. This CDR3 has 12 amino acids. J was trimmed by 8 bases and V by 5 bases; bases with no gene match: 4. The CDR3, as DNA: TGTGCCAGCAGTCCAGACAGGGGCGGCTACACCTTC. Its protein is CASSPDRGGYTF.

This clone showed up just a few times. The chain employs TRBV28 and TRBJ2-1; no clear D gene. Germline loops: CDR1 MDHEN, CDR2 SYDVKM. This CDR3 has 13 amino acids. V shed 3 bases and J shed 12 bases, with 15 bases lying between them. DNA for the CDR3: TGTGCCAGCAGTTTTGGTGCGCTAGTGTGGCAGTTCTTC. Protein: CASSFGALVWQFF.

In this sample, this clone turned up a few times. V usage is TRBV6-5 and J usage is TRBJ2-7; a weak D match, TRBD2 (6 bases). The CDR3 runs to 14 residues. Trimming took 8 bases from V and 5 from J, leaving 19 bases between them. CDR1 MNHEY and CDR2 SVGAGI come from the germline V gene. The CDR3 nucleotides read TGTGCCAGCGGAAAGGGACTGTCCTCGAACGAGCAGTACTTC. Amino acids: CASGKGLSSNEQYF.

V gene TRBV19 combines with J gene TRBJ2-3; 8 bases agree with TRBD2. In germline, CDR1 is LNHDA, CDR2 SQIVND (reference sequence). Trimming cost V 5 bases and J 6 bases; bases outside gene matches: 7. The CDR3 covers 14 residues. CDR3 loop: CASSSSGGGDTQYF. The CDR3 region has the DNA TGTGCCAGTAGTTCCAGCGGGGGTGGGGATACGCAGTATTTT.

The V and J genes are TRBV7-3 and TRBJ1-1, with D perhaps TRBD1 (5 bases). V lost 5 bases and J 1 base, leaving 11 bases between the germline ends. The germline CDR1 and CDR2 sequences are SGHTA and FQGTGA. This CDR3 has 14 amino acids. DNA of the CDR3: TGTGCCAGCAGCCCAGGACATTCGAACACTGAAGCTTTCTTT. The encoded protein is CASSPGHSNTEAFF.

The V and J genes are TRBV19 and TRBJ1-1; the D gene is possibly TRBD1 (6 bases). V dropped 6 bases and J dropped 4 bases, with 18 bases sitting between them. There are 15 residues in the CDR3. Germline CDR1 and CDR2: LNHDA and SQIVND (reference sequence). CDR3 nucleotide sequence: TGTGCCAGTAGGCCCCTACAGGGTGTTGGCACTGAAGCTTTCTTT. Translating it yields CASRPLQGVGTEAFF.

CDR3 in DNA: TGTGCCAGTAGTTTGACAGGGGATTATAGCAATCAGCCCCAGCATTTT. Protein product: CASSLTGDYSNQPQHF. The V and J genes are TRBV19 and TRBJ1-5, with TRBD1 matching over 8 bases. The trim removed 5 bases at V and 0 bases at J, leaving 6 bases unmatched. This CDR3 comprises 16 residues. CDR1 is LNHDA and CDR2 is SQIVND in the germline V gene (reference sequence).

In this sample, this clone turned up many times. The CDR3 sequence is CASSFAGTGVLGNQPQHF. The DNA for the CDR3 is TGTGCCAGCAGCTTCGCCGGGACAGGGGTACTGGGCAATCAGCCCCAGCATTTT. The J gene is TRBJ1-5, the V gene TRBV7-8, with 10 bases lining up with TRBD1. CDR3 length: 18 residues. Germline CDR1 is SGHVS and CDR2 is FQNEAQ. The ends lost 3 bases at V and 2 bases at J; junction bases unmatched: 10.

In the case of this clone: Other DNA sequences from this sample encode an identical CDR3 as well. The V gene is TRBV19, the J gene TRBJ1-5; a possible D gene is TRBD1 (5 bases). Germline assignment: CDR1 LNHDA and CDR2 SQIVND (reference sequence). Trimming left V 4 bases short and J 3 bases short, with 10 bases between. The CDR3 spans 14 residues. The CDR3 coding sequence is TGTGCCAGTAGTACCCGGGGGATCAATCAGCCCCAGCATTTT. Its translation is CASSTRGINQPQHF. Full variable domain (remainder filled in from reference TRBV19 and TRBJ1-5): DGGITQSPKYLFRKEGQNVTLSCEQNLNHDAMYWYRQDPGQGLRLIYYSQIVNDFQKGDIAEGYSVSREKKESFPLTVTSAQKNPTAFYLCASSTRGINQPQHFGDGTRLSIL.

The chain links TRBV12-3 or TRBV12-4 to TRBJ1-1; the D is unclear. Trimming removed 8 bases at V and 5 bases at J, with 12 bases between. The CDR3 contains 12 residues. The CDR3 loop is CASHLGWTEAFF. CDR3 nucleotide sequence: TGTGCCAGCCACCTGGGCTGGACTGAAGCTTTCTTT.

This rearrangement joins TRBV5-1 to TRBJ2-1, with 9 bases that match TRBD2. V shed 0 bases and J 9 bases; nucleotides not matched to a gene: 10. CDR1 is SGHRS and CDR2 is YFSETQ in the germline V gene. The CDR3 extends over 16 amino acids. CDR3 DNA sequence: TGCGCCAGCAGCTTGGTCGGCGGGGGGGCCTCCGGTGAGCAGTTCTTC. It encodes CASSLVGGGASGEQFF.

The V gene is TRBV6-2 or TRBV6-3, the J gene TRBJ1-2; no definite D call. Looked up from germline, CDR1 is MNHEY and CDR2 is SVGEGT. V was trimmed by 6 bases and J by 4 bases, leaving 18 bases between them. The CDR3 loop spans 15 amino acids. CDR3 in amino acids: CASSPLVERGYGYTF. The CDR3 DNA reads as TGTGCCAGCAGCCCGCTAGTGGAGCGGGGCTATGGCTACACCTTC.

This clone has a single count. The chain recombines TRBV19 with TRBJ2-3, with D possibly matching TRBD2 (7 bases). Per the germline V gene, CDR1 is LNHDA and CDR2 is SQIVND (reference sequence). The CDR3 is made up of 16 amino acids. V was clipped by 2 bases and J by 0 bases, with 12 bases between them. CDR3 in DNA: TGTGCCAGTAGTATACCCGGGGGGCCAAGCACAGATACGCAGTATTTT. Amino acids: CASSIPGGPSTDTQYF.

This clone occurred once. The V call is TRBV7-2, the J call TRBJ2-2, with D possibly matching TRBD2 (6 bases). V dropped 5 bases and J dropped 4 bases, with 14 bases sitting between them. From germline, CDR1 is SGHTA and CDR2 FQGNSA. The CDR3 sequence is 15 residues long. The CDR3, as DNA: TGTGCCAGCAGCGCCCCGGGACTGCCCACCGGGGAGCTGTTTTTT. Translation: CASSAPGLPTGELFF.

The rearrangement joins TRBV5-6 to TRBJ1-5; tentative D call: TRBD1 (5 bases). Per the germline V gene, CDR1 is SGHDT and CDR2 is YYEEEE. The ends were cut back, 2 bases at V and 0 bases at J, with 12 bases in the middle. The CDR3 loop spans 16 amino acids. The CDR3 loop reads CASSFGGLYSNQPQHF. The CDR3 DNA follows: TGTGCCAGCAGCTTCGGGGGATTGTATAGCAATCAGCCCCAGCATTTT.

The chain carries TRBV15 and TRBJ2-7; TRBD1 is a possible D gene (6 bases). The CDR3 covers 12 residues. Trimming took off 5 bases at V and 7 bases at J, with 12 bases between the two ends. CDR1 LNHNV and CDR2 YYDKDF come from the germline V gene (reference sequence). CDR3 sequence reads: CATSYSGVEQYF. The CDR3 bases are TGTGCCACCAGCTATTCAGGGGTGGAGCAGTACTTC.

The rearrangement uses TRBV20-1 and TRBJ2-1; tentatively, D is TRBD2 (5 bases). The CDR3 totals 12 residues. The germline V gene encodes CDR1 DFQATT and CDR2 SNEGSKA (reference sequence). Trimming stripped 3 bases from V and 8 bases from J, with 11 bases between. The CDR3 spells CSASGLRDEQFF. The DNA for the CDR3 is TGCAGTGCTAGTGGCTTGCGGGATGAGCAGTTCTTC.

In this sample, this clone turned up once. The rearrangement uses TRBV2 and TRBJ1-6, with 7 bases lining up with TRBD1. J was trimmed by 5 bases and V by 4 bases; bases with no gene match: 5. Germline CDR1 SNHLY, CDR2 FYNNEI. This CDR3 region has 15 residues. DNA of the CDR3: TGTGCCAGCAGTGCCCTGACAGGGAATAATTCACCCCTCCACTTT. Translating gives CASSALTGNNSPLHF.

The V and J genes are TRBV7-3 and TRBJ2-2, with a possible D match to TRBD2 (7 bases). The length of the CDR3 is 16 residues. The germline V gene encodes CDR1 SGHTA and CDR2 FQGTGA. Trimming stripped 5 bases from V and 3 bases from J, with 16 bases between. The CDR3 region has the DNA TGTGCCAGCAGCACCTTCGGGGGGCTTTACACCGGGGAGCTGTTTTTT. This gives the protein CASSTFGGLYTGELFF.